The sequence of this T cell receptor (beta chain) was determined in a study of blood T cell repertoires in COVID-19. Sequenced by immunoSEQ multiplex PCR; TCRdb stores in-frame clones only, minus some. The table lists under 200,000 clones, 75% to 90% of them singletons. Recovered Cohort 3 donors showed two negative PCRs, clearance, or symptom resolution. Trimming removed 5 bases from V and 7 bases from J; junction bases left unmatched: 12. The germline CDR1 and CDR2 sequences are SEHNR and FQNEAQ (reference sequence). This CDR3 has 15 amino acids. The chain carries TRBV7-9 and TRBJ2-7, with TRBD2 identical over 9 bases. The TCR sequence derives from a woman younger than 30 who had recovered from COVID-19. The material sequenced was PBMCs or T cells enriched from blood (not recorded which). This CDR3 is CASSPREGTRVEQYF. CDR3 DNA sequence: TGTGCCAGCAGCCCGCGGGAGGGTACGCGGGTAGAGCAGTACTTC. Supplemented by reference TRBV7-9 and TRBJ2-7, the full variable domain reads DTGVSQNPRHKITKRGQNVTFRCDPISEHNRLYWYRQTLGQGPEFLTYFQNEAQLEKSRLLSDRFSAERPKGSFSTLEIQRTEQGDSAMYLCASSPREGTRVEQYFGPGTRLTVT.